What follows are 10 T cell receptor beta chains derived from one specimen sequenced in a study of cytomegalovirus exposure and HLA in healthy donors. The PCR used 60 Vbeta and 13 Jbeta primers. Sequencing used immunoSEQ multiplex PCR; TCRdb keeps in-frame clones, though not all of them. The table has about 160,000 clones, roughly three quarters seen once; the top ten hold about 9.6%. Sequencing input: PBMCs. The receptors here all came from a man aged 18 to 35 in good health and CMV-seropositive.

The chain recombines TRBV7-9 with TRBJ2-1, with TRBD2 identical over 13 bases. Germline CDR1 is SEHNR and CDR2 is FQNEAQ (reference sequence). V lost 5 bases to trimming and J lost 5 bases; unmatched junction nucleotides: 3. The CDR3 extends over 15 amino acids. The CDR3 is CASSGGLAGNNEQFF. The CDR3 bases are TGTGCCAGCAGCGGGGGACTAGCGGGGAACAATGAGCAGTTCTTC.

The chain recombines TRBV6-1 with TRBJ2-7; the match to TRBD1 covers 11 bases. Germline assignment: CDR1 MNHNS and CDR2 SASEGT. The trim removed 6 bases at V and 3 bases at J, leaving 4 bases unmatched. The CDR3 covers 14 residues. CDR3 protein: CASRSGTGGYEQYF. CDR3 DNA sequence: TGTGCCAGCAGATCCGGGACAGGGGGCTACGAGCAGTACTTC.

The chain uses TRBV2 and TRBJ1-1; TRBD1 matches 8 bases. The V gene's germline CDR1 is SNHLY and CDR2 FYNNEI. V dropped 7 bases and J dropped 5; count of bases not matched to a gene: 9. The length of the CDR3 is 14 residues. CDR3 sequence: CASTGQGAGTEAFF. CDR3 nucleotide sequence: TGTGCCAGCACCGGACAGGGAGCGGGTACTGAAGCTTTCTTT. Drawing the rest from reference TRBV2 and TRBJ1-1, the complete variable domain is EPEVTQTPSHQVTQMGQEVILRCVPISNHLYFYWYRQILGQKVEFLVSFYNNEISEKSEIFDDQFSVERPDGSNFTLKIRSTKLEDSAMYFCASTGQGAGTEAFFGQGTRLTVV.

The chain couples TRBV5-1 to TRBJ1-1; 7 bases match TRBD1. Germline loops: CDR1 SGHRS, CDR2 YFSETQ. This CDR3 spans 15 amino acids. V gave up 2 bases and J gave up 5 bases; unmatched junction bases: 9. The CDR3: CASSLEGAQVTEAFF. As DNA, the CDR3 is TGCGCCAGCAGCTTAGAGGGGGCCCAGGTGACTGAAGCTTTCTTT.

The genes are TRBV7-8 and TRBJ2-7, with 7 nucleotides matching TRBD1. CDR1 and CDR2 (germline): SGHVS, FQNEAQ. Trimming removed 7 bases from V and 1 base from J; junction bases left unmatched: 13. The CDR3 sequence is 16 residues long. CDR3 residues: CASTPRGDRVSYEQYF. The CDR3 DNA reads as TGTGCCAGCACTCCGAGGGGCGACAGGGTTTCCTACGAGCAGTACTTC.

The chain has TRBV27 and TRBJ2-1; 7 bases line up with TRBD2. This CDR3 has 13 amino acids. Germline V lookup: CDR1 MNHEY, CDR2 SMNVEV (reference sequence). V lost 3 bases and J lost 6; bases outside the gene matches: 2. The chain's CDR3 is CASSLGGANEQFF. The CDR3 DNA is TGTGCCAGCAGTTTGGGAGGGGCCAATGAGCAGTTCTTC.

A few counts support this clone. This chain uses TRBV14 with TRBJ1-1; maybe TRBD1 (6 bases). Looked up from germline, CDR1 is SGHDN and CDR2 is FVKESK. V was pared by 6 bases and J by 4 bases, with 12 bases between. The CDR3 totals 13 residues. This CDR3 reads CASSYREGTEAFF. CDR3 sequence (DNA): TGTGCCAGCAGTTACAGGGAAGGCACTGAAGCTTTCTTT.

The chain combines TRBV2 with TRBJ2-1, with D possibly matching TRBD1 (6 bases). Germline V gene lookup returns CDR1 SNHLY and CDR2 FYNNEI. The germline V and J ends were trimmed by 5 bases and 6 bases, with 11 bases remaining between them. The CDR3 has 13 amino acids. The CDR3 DNA is TGTGCCAGCAGTCCCGGGACAATCAATGAGCAGTTCTTC. Protein sequence: CASSPGTINEQFF.

The chain has TRBV6-5 and TRBJ2-5, with TRBD1 matching over 8 bases. V shed 8 bases, J shed 3 bases, and the junction held 2 bases outside the gene matches. Germline-derived CDR1 and CDR2 are MNHEY and SVGAGI. The CDR3 is 12 residues long. Here the CDR3 DNA reads TGTGCCAGCCGACAGGGGAAAGAGACCCAGTACTTC. Translation: CASRQGKETQYF.

The chain links TRBV13 to TRBJ2-1; 8 nucleotides match TRBD1. There are 16 residues in the CDR3. Germline loops: CDR1 PRHDT, CDR2 FYEKMQ (reference sequence). The junction had 16 bases not matched to a gene; V was cut back by 8 bases and J by 7 bases. CDR3 loop: CASSSRSRGLENEQFF. CDR3 nucleotide sequence: TGTGCCAGCTCCTCCAGGAGCAGGGGGCTTGAGAATGAGCAGTTCTTC.